What follows is one T cell receptor beta chain and its context. Produced via immunoSEQ multiplex PCR; TCRdb's table is partial and in-frame only. The sample has 35,000 to 55,000 clones, roughly 90% seen once. Trimming left V 3 bases short and J 0 bases short, with 10 bases between. Germline lookup yields CDR1 MNHEY and CDR2 SMNVEV (reference sequence). The CDR3 runs 15 residues. The source of the sample is a study of T cell changes during pregnancy in multiple sclerosis. The sequence was obtained from a female donor in good health, enrolled as a control in a pregnancy study. The chain couples TRBV27 to TRBJ2-3, with D uncertain. Sample: peripheral blood, taken in the second trimester of pregnancy. CDR3 amino acids: CASSFRGSSTDTQYF. The CDR3 DNA reads TGTGCCAGCAGTTTCCGAGGCTCTAGCACAGATACGCAGTATTTT.